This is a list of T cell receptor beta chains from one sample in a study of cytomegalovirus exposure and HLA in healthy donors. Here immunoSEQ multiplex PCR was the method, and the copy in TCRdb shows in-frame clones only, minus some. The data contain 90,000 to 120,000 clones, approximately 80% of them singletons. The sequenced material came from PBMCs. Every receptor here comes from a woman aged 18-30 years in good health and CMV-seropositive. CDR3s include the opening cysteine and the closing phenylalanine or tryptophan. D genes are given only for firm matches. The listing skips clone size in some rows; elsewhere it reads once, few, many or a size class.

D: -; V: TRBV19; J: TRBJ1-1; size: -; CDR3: CASSTDLTGTEAFF; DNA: TGTGCCAGTAGTACCGACCTCACGGGAACTGAAGCTTTCTTT
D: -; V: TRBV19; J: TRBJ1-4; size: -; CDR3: CASSIDRSEKLFF; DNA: TGTGCCAGTAGTATTGACAGGAGTGAAAAACTGTTTTTT
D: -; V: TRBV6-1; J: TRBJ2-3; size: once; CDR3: CASSVGPGGDTQYF; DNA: TGTGCCAGCAGTGTGGGGCCCGGGGGAGATACGCAGTATTTT
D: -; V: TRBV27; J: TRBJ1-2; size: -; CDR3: CASSLNRAYGYTF; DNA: TGTGCCAGCAGTTTAAACAGGGCCTATGGCTACACCTTC
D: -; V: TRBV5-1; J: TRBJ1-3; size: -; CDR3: CASSLGGRSSGNTIYF; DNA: TGCGCCAGCAGCTTGGGGGGCAGGAGCTCTGGAAACACCATATATTTT
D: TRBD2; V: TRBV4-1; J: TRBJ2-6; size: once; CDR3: CASSRWLAGAGANVLTF; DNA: TGCGCCAGCAGCCGCTGGCTAGCGGGAGCCGGGGCCAACGTCCTGACTTTC
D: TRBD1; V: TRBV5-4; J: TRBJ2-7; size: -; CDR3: CASSNRGAYYEQYF; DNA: TGTGCCAGCAGCAACAGGGGGGCGTACTACGAGCAGTACTTC
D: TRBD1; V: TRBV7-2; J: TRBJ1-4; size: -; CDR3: CASSLVGQGLEKLFF; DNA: TGTGCCAGCAGCTTAGTGGGACAGGGACTTGAAAAACTGTTTTTT
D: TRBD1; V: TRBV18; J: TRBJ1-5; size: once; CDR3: CASSPTHGTGVYQPQHF; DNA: TGTGCCAGCTCACCCACCCATGGGACAGGGGTGTACCAGCCCCAGCATTTT
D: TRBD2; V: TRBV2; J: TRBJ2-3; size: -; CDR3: CASRPLAGASDF; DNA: TGTGCCAGCAGACCACTAGCGGGTGCCTCGGATTTT
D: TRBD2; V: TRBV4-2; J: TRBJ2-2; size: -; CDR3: CASSQDWAGGTGELFF; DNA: TGTGCCAGCAGCCAAGATTGGGCGGGAGGGACCGGGGAGCTGTTTTTT
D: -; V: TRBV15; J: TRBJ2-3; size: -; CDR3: CATTPSPSDTQYF; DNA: TGTGCCACCACCCCGAGCCCCTCGGATACGCAGTATTTT
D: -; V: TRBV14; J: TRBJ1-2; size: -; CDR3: CASSQSTTWRYGYTF; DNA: TGTGCCAGCAGCCAATCAACTACATGGCGCTATGGCTACACCTTC
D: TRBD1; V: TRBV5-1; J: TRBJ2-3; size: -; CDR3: CASSLGTGGEDTQYF; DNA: TGCGCCAGCAGCCTAGGGACAGGGGGCGAAGATACGCAGTATTTT
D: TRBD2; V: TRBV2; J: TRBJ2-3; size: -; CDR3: CASSEAGEADTQYF; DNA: TGTGCCAGCAGTGAGGCGGGAGAGGCAGATACGCAGTATTTT
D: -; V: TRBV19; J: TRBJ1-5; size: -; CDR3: CASSIGGGLSNQPQHF; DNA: TGTGCCAGTAGTATCGGGGGGGGCTTAAGCAATCAGCCCCAGCATTTT
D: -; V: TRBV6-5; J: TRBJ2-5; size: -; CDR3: CASSYSLAQETQYF; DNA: TGTGCCAGCAGTTACTCCCTAGCCCAAGAGACCCAGTACTTC
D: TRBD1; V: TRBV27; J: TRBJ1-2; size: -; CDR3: CASSPYSPRGTGGLGYTF; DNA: TGTGCCAGCAGCCCCTATAGTCCCCGTGGGACAGGGGGCCTTGGCTACACCTTC
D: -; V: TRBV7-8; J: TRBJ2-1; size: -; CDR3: CASSPGTFNEQFF; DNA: TGTGCCAGCAGCCCCGGGACTTTCAATGAGCAGTTCTTC
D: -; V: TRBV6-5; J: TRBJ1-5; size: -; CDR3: CASRRDSNQPQHF; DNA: TGTGCCAGCAGGAGGGATAGCAATCAGCCCCAGCATTTT
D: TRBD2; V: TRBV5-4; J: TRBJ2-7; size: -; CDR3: CASSPSVAGASSEQYF; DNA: TGTGCCAGCAGCCCCAGCGTAGCGGGAGCAAGCAGCGAGCAGTACTTC
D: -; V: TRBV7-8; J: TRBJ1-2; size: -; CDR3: CASSYRIRGANYGYTF; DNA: TGTGCCAGCAGCTACCGGATCCGGGGGGCTAACTATGGCTACACCTTC
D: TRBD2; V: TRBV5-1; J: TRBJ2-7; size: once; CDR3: CASSPTSGNYEQYF; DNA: TGCGCCAGCAGCCCGACTAGCGGGAACTACGAGCAGTACTTC
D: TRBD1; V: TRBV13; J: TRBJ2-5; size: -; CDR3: CASRTRTGGFQETQYF; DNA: TGTGCCAGCAGAACTCGGACAGGGGGCTTCCAAGAGACCCAGTACTTC
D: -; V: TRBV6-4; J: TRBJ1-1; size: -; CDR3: CASSRQENTEAFF; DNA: TGTGCCAGCAGCCGGCAGGAGAACACTGAAGCTTTCTTT
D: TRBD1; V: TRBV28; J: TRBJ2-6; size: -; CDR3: CASSLGTGAISSGANVLTF; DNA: TGTGCCAGCAGTTTAGGGACAGGGGCGATTAGCTCTGGGGCCAACGTCCTGACTTTC
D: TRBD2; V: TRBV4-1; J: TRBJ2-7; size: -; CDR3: CASSPQTSGSYEQYF; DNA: TGCGCCAGCAGCCCGCAGACTAGCGGGTCCTACGAGCAGTACTTC
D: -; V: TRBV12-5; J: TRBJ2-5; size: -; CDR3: CASGFHQQETQYF; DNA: TGTGCTAGTGGTTTTCACCAGCAAGAGACCCAGTACTTC
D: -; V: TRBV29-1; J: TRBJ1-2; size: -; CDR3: CSVAETVVYGYTF; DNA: TGCAGCGTTGCAGAGACAGTAGTCTATGGCTACACCTTC
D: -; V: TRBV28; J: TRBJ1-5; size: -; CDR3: CASTPEGNQPQHF; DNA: TGTGCCAGCACCCCGGAGGGGAATCAGCCCCAGCATTTT
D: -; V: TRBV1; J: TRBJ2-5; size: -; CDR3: CTSSHLRGLAGDQETQYF; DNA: TGCACCAGCAGCCACTTGAGAGGACTAGCGGGAGACCAAGAGACCCAGTACTTC
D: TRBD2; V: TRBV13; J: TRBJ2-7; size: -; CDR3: CASSRGLTSGFSYEQYF; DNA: TGTGCCAGCAGCAGAGGTCTGACTAGCGGATTCTCCTACGAGCAGTACTTC
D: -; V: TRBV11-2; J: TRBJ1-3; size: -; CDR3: CASSATRGGGTIYF; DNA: TGTGCCAGCAGCGCCACCAGGGGCGGAGGCACCATATATTTT
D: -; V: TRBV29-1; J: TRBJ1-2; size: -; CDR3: CSVGQAVYGYTF; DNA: TGCAGCGTTGGTCAGGCCGTCTATGGCTACACCTTC
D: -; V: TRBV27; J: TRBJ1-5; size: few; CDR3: CASSFVGGGGNQPQHF; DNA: TGTGCCAGCAGTTTTGTTGGGGGAGGGGGCAATCAGCCCCAGCATTTT
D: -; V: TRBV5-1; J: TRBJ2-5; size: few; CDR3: CASTADPGKQETQYF; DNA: TGCGCCAGCACCGCGGACCCCGGGAAACAAGAGACCCAGTACTTC
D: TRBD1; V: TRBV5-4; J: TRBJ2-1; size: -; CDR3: CASSLPGDRPNEQFF; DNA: TGTGCCAGCAGCTTGCCGGGGGACAGGCCCAATGAGCAGTTCTTC
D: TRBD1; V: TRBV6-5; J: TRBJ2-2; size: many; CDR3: CASSYPSDRGTGELFF; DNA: TGTGCCAGCAGTTACCCGTCTGACAGGGGAACCGGGGAGCTGTTTTTT
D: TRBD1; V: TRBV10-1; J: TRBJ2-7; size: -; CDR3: CASSEGTGDYEQYF; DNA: TGCGCCAGCAGTGAAGGGACAGGGGACTACGAGCAGTACTTC
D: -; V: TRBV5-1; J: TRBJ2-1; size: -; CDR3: CASSLDPASDEQFF; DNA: TGCGCCAGCAGCTTGGATCCAGCCAGCGATGAGCAGTTCTTC
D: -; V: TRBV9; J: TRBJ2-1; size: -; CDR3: CASSPDVSSYNEQFF; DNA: TGTGCCAGCAGCCCCGATGTGAGCTCCTACAATGAGCAGTTCTTC
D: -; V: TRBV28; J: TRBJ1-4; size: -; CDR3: CASNLGGLEKLFF; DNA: TGTGCCAGCAACTTGGGGGGACTGGAAAAACTGTTTTTT
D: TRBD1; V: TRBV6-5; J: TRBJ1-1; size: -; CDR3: CASRNPGGATEAFF; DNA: TGTGCCAGCAGGAATCCAGGGGGAGCGACTGAAGCTTTCTTT
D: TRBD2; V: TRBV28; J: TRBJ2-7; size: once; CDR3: CASRIAGSAYEQYF; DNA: TGTGCCAGCAGGATAGCGGGATCCGCCTACGAGCAGTACTTC